This TCR beta chain was retrieved from a study of T cells in Graves' hyperthyroidism and ophthalmopathy. Overall study context: It was at initial diagnosis, before any treatment, that peripheral blood was collected.

Using RNA transcripts as the source, TCR beta CDR3 regions were amplified. Researchers ran a first-round RT-PCR on the TCR CDR3 using the HTBI primer set. TCRdb reanalysed the multiplex PCR reads using MiXCR and keeps one entry per CDR3 protein. The table lists fewer than 600,000 distinct CDR3 sequences, around 14% of them singletons. Germline CDR1 is SNHLY and CDR2 is FYNNEI. The CDR3 is made up of 15 amino acids. V was clipped by 6 bases and J by 5 bases; unmatched bases: 7. Study observations and caveats: A model using 13 V-J features told ophthalmopathy apart from stable hyperthyroidism.

Researchers defined stable Graves' hyperthyroidism as no ophthalmopathy progression within 18 months. Patients were excluded because of uncontrolled infection, other autoimmune disease, pregnancy or lactation. This clonotype showed up many times. Its cognate antigen is unknown. V is TRBV2 and J is TRBJ1-6; 7 nucleotides line up with TRBD1. Source material: blood. This sequence was found in a woman under 30 with Graves' hyperthyroidism. The CDR3 DNA sequence: TGTGCCAGCAGCCGACAGGGTTCGGATAATTCACCCCTCCACTTT. Translation gives CASSRQGSDNSPLHF.